This TCR beta chain was identified in a study of shared clonotypes between healthy human individuals. The wider study: Each donor's CD8 memory used one plate, CD8 naive two, each CD4 subset three.

The assay was immunoSEQ multiplex PCR, and TCRdb's table has in-frame clones only and misses some. The data hold 2 million to 2.5 million clones, with 90% to 95% observed a single time. Partitioning of CD4+ cells yielded a CD45RA+ naive subset and a CD45RA-negative memory subset. The TCR comes from a man aged 18 to 29 in good health. Some clones in this sample may be carry-over from other donors' samples. Input material: naive CD4+ T cells from PBMCs. Subset of the sample: CD45RA+ positively selected.

The CDR3 coding sequence is TGTGCCAGCAGTTACTCTAAACTGCCTTCGGGTGGCTACACCTTC. Translating it yields CASSYSKLPSGGYTF. The J gene is TRBJ1-2, the V gene TRBV6-5; no clear D gene. The CDR3 has 15 residues. Germline V lookup: CDR1 MNHEY, CDR2 SVGAGI. V dropped 0 bases and J dropped 7 bases, with 15 bases sitting between them.